These 8 T cell receptor beta chains share one sample of origin, sequenced in a study of patients and donors after allogeneic stem cell transplantation. Using its own MiXCR run on the RT-PCR reads, TCRdb lists one record per CDR3 protein. Of approximately 160,000 distinct CDR3 sequences detected, approximately 30% appear once; the ten largest clones hold around 3.3%. The sequenced sample consisted of blood, either unsorted or a sorted T cell fraction (not recorded which). The receptors originated from a human donor who was either an allogeneic HSCT recipient or a stem cell or donor lymphocyte infusion donor (not recorded which). It is not recorded whose cells these are; they may come from a transplant donor.

J is TRBJ1-2 and V is TRBV27, with 8 bases fitting TRBD1. J was trimmed by 8 bases and V by 3 bases; bases with no gene match: 5. The CDR3 sequence is 13 residues long. The germline gives CDR1 MNHEY, CDR2 SMNVEV (reference sequence). The CDR3 sequence: CASSFIDRGGYTF. Written as DNA, the CDR3 is TGTGCCAGCAGTTTCATAGACAGGGGCGGCTACACCTTC.

This chain connects TRBV20-1 to TRBJ2-2; 11 bases are shared with TRBD2. The V and J ends lost 0 bases and 2 bases, in that order; junction bases with no gene match: 2. This CDR3 is built from 16 residues. The germline V gene has CDR1 DFQATT and CDR2 SNEGSKA (reference sequence). DNA for the CDR3: TGCAGTGCTAGAGATACTAGCGGGAGAAACACCGGGGAGCTGTTTTTT. Translated: CSARDTSGRNTGELFF.

The chain is built from TRBV9 and TRBJ2-3; 8 bases align to TRBD2. The CDR3 length is 16 residues. CDR1 SGDLS and CDR2 YYNGEE come from the germline V gene. The V and J ends lost 4 bases and 1 base, in that order; junction bases with no gene match: 8. CDR3 coding DNA: TGTGCCAGCAGCCTGACTAGCGCGAGGGGCACAGATACGCAGTATTTT. Amino acid sequence: CASSLTSARGTDTQYF.

This chain uses TRBV5-5 with TRBJ2-3; D ambiguous. The CDR3 runs to 17 residues. Germline CDR1 and CDR2: SGHKS and YYEKEE (reference sequence). The V end lost 2 bases, the J end lost 4 bases, and 20 bases lay between the germline ends. CDR3 region: CASSFSGGRHFSDTQYF. The DNA for the CDR3 is TGTGCCAGCAGCTTCTCCGGTGGACGACATTTCTCAGATACGCAGTATTTT.

DNA for the CDR3: TGTGCCAGCAGTCGGGACAGGGGGATCACTGAAGCTTTCTTT. This translates into CASSRDRGITEAFF. The chain links TRBV27 to TRBJ1-1, with 11 bases aligning to TRBD1. The V segment lost 5 bases and the J segment 4 bases; nucleotides outside the gene matches: 3. The CDR3 consists of 14 residues. Germline V lookup: CDR1 MNHEY, CDR2 SMNVEV (reference sequence).

The chain recombines TRBV12-3 or TRBV12-4 with TRBJ1-2; 9 bases fit TRBD1. CDR3 length: 12 residues. The V gene end was trimmed by 4 bases and the J gene end by 7 bases; junction bases not matched to a gene: 1. DNA of the CDR3: TGTGCCAGCAGTTCGGACAGGGGTGGCTACACCTTC. Its protein product is CASSSDRGGYTF.

The sample holds many counts of this clonotype. This chain connects TRBV4-3 to TRBJ1-4; weak D call: TRBD1 (5 bases). Between the trimmed V and J ends, which lost 1 base and 4 bases, there was a span of 10 bases. Germline V lookup: CDR1 LGHNA, CDR2 YSLEER. CDR3 size: 15 residues. The CDR3 spells CASSQAPGDNEKLFF. The CDR3, as DNA: TGCGCCAGCAGCCAAGCGCCGGGGGATAATGAAAAACTGTTTTTT.

This clonotype was detected many times. The chain has TRBV29-1 and TRBJ1-2, with 10 bases matching TRBD1. The V segment lost 4 bases and the J segment 5 bases; nucleotides outside the gene matches: 4. The germline gives CDR1 SQVTM, CDR2 ANQGSEA. The CDR3 extends over 13 amino acids. The CDR3 DNA is TGCAGCGTTGTACGGGACAGGGGTTATGGCTACACCTTC. It translates to CSVVRDRGYGYTF. The full variable domain, rest sourced from reference TRBV29-1 and TRBJ1-2, is SAVISQKPSRDICQRGTSLTIQCQVDSQVTMMFWYRQQPGQSLTLIATANQGSEATYESGFVIDKFPISRPNLTFSTLTVSNMSPEDSSIYLCSVVRDRGYGYTFGSGTRLTVV.